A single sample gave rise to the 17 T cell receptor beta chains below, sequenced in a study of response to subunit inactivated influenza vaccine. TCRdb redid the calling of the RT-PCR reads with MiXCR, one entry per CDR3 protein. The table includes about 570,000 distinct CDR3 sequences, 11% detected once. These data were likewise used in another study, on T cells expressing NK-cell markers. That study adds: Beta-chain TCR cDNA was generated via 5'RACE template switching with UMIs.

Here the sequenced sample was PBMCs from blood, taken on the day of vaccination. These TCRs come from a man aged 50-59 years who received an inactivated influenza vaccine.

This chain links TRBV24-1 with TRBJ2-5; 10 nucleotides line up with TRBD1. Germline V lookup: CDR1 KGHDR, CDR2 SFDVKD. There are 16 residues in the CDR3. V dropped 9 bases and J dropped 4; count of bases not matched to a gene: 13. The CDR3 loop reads CATQRQGAEGGETQYF. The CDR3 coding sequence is TGTGCCACCCAACGACAGGGGGCGGAAGGCGGAGAGACCCAGTACTTC.

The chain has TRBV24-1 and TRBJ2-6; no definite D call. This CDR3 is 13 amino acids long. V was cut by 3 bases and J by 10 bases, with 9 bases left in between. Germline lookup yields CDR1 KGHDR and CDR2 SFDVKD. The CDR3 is CATSDARSNVLTF. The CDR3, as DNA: TGTGCCACCAGTGATGCTAGGTCGAACGTCCTGACTTTC.

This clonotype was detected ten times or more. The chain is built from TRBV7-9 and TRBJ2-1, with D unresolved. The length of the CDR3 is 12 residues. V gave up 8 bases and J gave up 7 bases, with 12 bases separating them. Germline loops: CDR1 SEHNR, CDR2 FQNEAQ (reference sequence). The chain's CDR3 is CASGSSRNEQFF. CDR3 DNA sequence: TGTGCCAGCGGAAGCAGCCGGAATGAGCAGTTCTTC.

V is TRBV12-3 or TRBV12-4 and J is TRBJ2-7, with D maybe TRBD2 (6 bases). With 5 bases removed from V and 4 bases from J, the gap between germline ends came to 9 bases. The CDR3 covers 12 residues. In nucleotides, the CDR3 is TGTGCCAGCAGTAGCGCGGGATACGAGCAGTACTTC. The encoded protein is CASSSAGYEQYF.

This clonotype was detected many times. The CDR3 bases are TGTGCCAGCAGAGGGACAGGGGAGGAGTTCTTC. Translating it yields CASRGTGEEFF. The rearrangement uses TRBV2 and TRBJ2-1, with 10 positions matching TRBD1. Germline trimming cut 6 bases from V and 14 bases from J; bases unmatched to any gene: 4. The CDR3 is made up of 11 amino acids. Germline assignment: CDR1 SNHLY and CDR2 FYNNEI.

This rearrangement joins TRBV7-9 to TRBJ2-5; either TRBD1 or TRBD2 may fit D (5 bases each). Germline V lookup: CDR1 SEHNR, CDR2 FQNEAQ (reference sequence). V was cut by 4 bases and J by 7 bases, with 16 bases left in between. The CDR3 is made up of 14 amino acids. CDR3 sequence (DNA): TGTGCCAGCAGCTACCTCGGGGACGAGGCGACCCAGTACTTC. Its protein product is CASSYLGDEATQYF.

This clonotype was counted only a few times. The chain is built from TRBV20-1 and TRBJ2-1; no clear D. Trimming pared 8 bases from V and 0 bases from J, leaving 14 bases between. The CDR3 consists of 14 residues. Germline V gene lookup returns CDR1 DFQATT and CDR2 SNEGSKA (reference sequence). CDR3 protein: CSTYQLGSYNEQFF. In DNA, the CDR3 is TGCAGTACTTATCAACTTGGCTCCTACAATGAGCAGTTCTTC.

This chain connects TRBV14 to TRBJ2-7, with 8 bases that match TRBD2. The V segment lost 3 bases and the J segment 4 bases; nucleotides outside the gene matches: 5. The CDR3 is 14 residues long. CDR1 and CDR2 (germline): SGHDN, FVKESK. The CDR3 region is CASSHVLADYEQYF. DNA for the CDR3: TGTGCCAGCAGCCATGTACTAGCGGATTACGAGCAGTACTTC.

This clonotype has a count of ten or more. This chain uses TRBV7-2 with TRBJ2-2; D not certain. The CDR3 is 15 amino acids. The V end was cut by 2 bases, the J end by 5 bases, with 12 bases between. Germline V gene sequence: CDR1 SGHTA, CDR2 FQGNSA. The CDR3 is CASSLIAARTGELFF. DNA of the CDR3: TGTGCCAGCAGCTTAATCGCCGCGAGGACCGGGGAGCTGTTTTTT.

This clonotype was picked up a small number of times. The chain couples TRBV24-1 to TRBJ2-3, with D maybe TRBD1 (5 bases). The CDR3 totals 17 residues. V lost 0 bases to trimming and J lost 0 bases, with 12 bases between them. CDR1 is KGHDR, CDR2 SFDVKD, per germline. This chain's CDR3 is CATSDLPRQSSTDTQYF. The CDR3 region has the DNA TGTGCCACCAGTGATTTGCCCCGACAGTCAAGCACAGATACGCAGTATTTT.

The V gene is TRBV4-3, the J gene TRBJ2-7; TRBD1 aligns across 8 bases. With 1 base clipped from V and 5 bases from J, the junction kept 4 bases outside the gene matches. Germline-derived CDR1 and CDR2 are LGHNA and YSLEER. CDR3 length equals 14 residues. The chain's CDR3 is CASSQGGQGHEQYF. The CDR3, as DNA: TGCGCCAGCAGCCAAGGCGGACAGGGCCACGAGCAGTACTTC.

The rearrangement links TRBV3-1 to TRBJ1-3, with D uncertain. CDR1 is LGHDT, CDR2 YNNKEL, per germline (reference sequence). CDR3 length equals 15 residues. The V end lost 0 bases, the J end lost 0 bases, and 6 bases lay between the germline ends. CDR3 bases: TGTGCCAGCAGCCAAGAAAGGAACTCTGGAAACACCATATATTTT. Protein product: CASSQERNSGNTIYF.

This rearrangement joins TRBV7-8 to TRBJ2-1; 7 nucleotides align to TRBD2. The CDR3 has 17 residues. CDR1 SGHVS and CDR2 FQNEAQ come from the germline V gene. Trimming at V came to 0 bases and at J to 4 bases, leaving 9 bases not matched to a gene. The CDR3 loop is CASSLAGGSFTYNEQFF. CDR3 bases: TGTGCCAGCAGCTTAGCAGGCGGGAGTTTTACGTACAATGAGCAGTTCTTC.

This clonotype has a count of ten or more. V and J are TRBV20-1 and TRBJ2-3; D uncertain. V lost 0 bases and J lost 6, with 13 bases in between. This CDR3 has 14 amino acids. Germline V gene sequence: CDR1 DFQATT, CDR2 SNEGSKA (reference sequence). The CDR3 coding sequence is TGCAGTGCTAGAGAGGCCCTAGTGGCCGATACGCAGTATTTT. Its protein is CSAREALVADTQYF.

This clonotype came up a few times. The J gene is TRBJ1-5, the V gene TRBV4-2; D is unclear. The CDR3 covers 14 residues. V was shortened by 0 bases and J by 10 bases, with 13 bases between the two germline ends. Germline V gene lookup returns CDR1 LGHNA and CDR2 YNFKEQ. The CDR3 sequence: CASSQDFVPDPQHF. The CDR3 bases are TGTGCCAGCAGCCAAGATTTCGTCCCGGATCCCCAGCATTTT.

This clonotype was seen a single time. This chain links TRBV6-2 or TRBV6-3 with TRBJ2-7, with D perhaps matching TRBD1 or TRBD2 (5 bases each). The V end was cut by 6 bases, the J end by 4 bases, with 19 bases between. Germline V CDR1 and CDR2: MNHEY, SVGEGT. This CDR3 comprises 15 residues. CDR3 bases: TGTGCCAGCAGCCAAGAGGGGACCCCGGAGTACGAGCAGTACTTC. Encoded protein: CASSQEGTPEYEQYF.

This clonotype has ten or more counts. The CDR3 here is CSAQWMAFTEAFF. CDR3 in DNA: TGCAGTGCCCAATGGATGGCTTTCACTGAAGCTTTCTTT. V is TRBV20-1 and J is TRBJ1-1; D is undetermined. Germline loops: CDR1 DFQATT, CDR2 SNEGSKA (reference sequence). V shed 6 bases and J shed 4 bases, with 15 bases lying between them. This CDR3 contains 13 residues.